The clone carrying this T cell receptor (beta chain) has just one count. Its antigen is as yet unknown. Sequenced by immunoSEQ multiplex PCR; TCRdb stores in-frame clones only, minus some. Seen here are fewer than 80,000 clones, less than 90% observed once, and the top ten hold roughly 0.4%. The data originate from a study of Tregs in tolerant kidney transplant recipients. The study's findings and limits: Validation in larger populations is needed because few patients were studied.

The CDR3 consists of 15 residues. Looked up from germline, CDR1 is MNHEY and CDR2 is SVGAGI. The trim removed 7 bases at V and 6 bases at J, leaving 13 bases unmatched. This clonotype was obtained from a human donor who received a combined kidney and bone marrow transplant. This rearrangement joins TRBV6-5 to TRBJ2-7; TRBD2 matches at 9 bases. Material: CD4+ T cells from blood, obtained before the transplant. CDR3 sequence (DNA): TGTGCCAGCATCCCACCGAGCGGGAGGCGTTGCGAGCAGTACTTC. Protein: CASIPPSGRRCEQYF.